The 25 T cell receptor beta chains below were found in one sample sequenced in a study of blood T cell repertoires in COVID-19. TCRdb's copy holds only in-frame clones and misses some; the assay was immunoSEQ multiplex PCR. The sample shows roughly 160,000 clones, roughly 88% of them seen only once. The sample taken for sequencing was peripheral blood. Receptor source: an older woman with acute or convalescent COVID-19.

The table lists this clone with a few counts. J is TRBJ1-5 and V is TRBV2; a weak D match, TRBD1 (5 bases). CDR3 size: 15 residues. CDR1 is SNHLY and CDR2 is FYNNEI in the germline V gene. Trimming took 4 bases from V and 4 from J, leaving 14 bases between them. The CDR3, as DNA: TGTGCCAGCAGTGTGGGACTGAAGAATAATCAGCCCCAGCATTTT. The encoded protein is CASSVGLKNNQPQHF.

The chain combines TRBV28 with TRBJ1-5, with a tentative D call TRBD1 (6 bases). This CDR3 is built from 15 residues. V lost 3 bases to trimming and J lost 1 base, with 10 bases between them. Germline CDR1 is MDHEN and CDR2 is SYDVKM. The CDR3 DNA is TGTGCCAGCAGTTTTTCGAGGGGGAGCAATCAGCCCCAGCATTTT. Its translation is CASSFSRGSNQPQHF.

V is TRBV12-3 or TRBV12-4 and J is TRBJ1-5; TRBD1 might be the D (5 bases). Trimming stripped 6 bases from V and 3 bases from J, with 9 bases between. There are 13 residues in the CDR3. CDR3 region: CASRVTDNQPQHF. CDR3 bases: TGTGCCAGCAGGGTGACAGACAATCAGCCCCAGCATTTT.

This rearrangement joins TRBV6-2 or TRBV6-3 to TRBJ2-7, with 7 nucleotides matching TRBD2. Per the germline V gene, CDR1 is MNHEY and CDR2 is SVGEGT. This CDR3 comprises 14 residues. V lost 5 bases, J lost 2 bases, and 6 bases stayed unmatched. The CDR3 protein is CASSALTSPYEQYF. The CDR3 DNA is TGTGCCAGCAGTGCATTGACTAGCCCCTACGAGCAGTACTTC.

The chain couples TRBV18 to TRBJ2-1, with TRBD2 matching over 11 bases. The CDR3 sequence is 21 residues long. The germline V gene has CDR1 KGHSH and CDR2 LQKENI. The junction had 15 bases not matched to a gene; V was cut back by 2 bases and J by 0 bases. The CDR3 loop is CASSPKGAASGGPISYNEQFF. Written as DNA, the CDR3 is TGTGCCAGCTCACCAAAAGGTGCGGCTAGCGGGGGGCCGATCTCCTACAATGAGCAGTTCTTC.

The V gene is TRBV6-2 or TRBV6-3, the J gene TRBJ1-5; 7 bases are a match to TRBD1. Losses at the gene ends were 6 bases for V and 5 bases for J; bases not matched to a gene: 4. Looked up from germline, CDR1 is MNHEY and CDR2 is SVGEGT. The CDR3 runs to 13 residues. CDR3 bases: TGTGCCAGCAGCGACAGGGCATATCAGCCCCAGCATTTT. Its translation: CASSDRAYQPQHF.

The gene calls are TRBV6-2 or TRBV6-3 and TRBJ1-5, with TRBD1 matching 12 bases. The length of the CDR3 is 19 residues. CDR1 and CDR2 (germline): MNHEY, SVGEGT. With V trimmed by 6 bases and J by 1 base, 13 bases remained unmatched. CDR3 nucleotide sequence: TGTGCCAGCAGCGACCCCGGGACAGGGGGCGGTAGGAGCAATCAGCCCCAGCATTTT. Its translation is CASSDPGTGGGRSNQPQHF.

This chain uses TRBV12-3 or TRBV12-4 with TRBJ1-2; D gene ambiguous. The CDR3 spans 13 residues. The ends were cut back, 5 bases at V and 3 bases at J, with 10 bases in the middle. CDR3 in amino acids: CASSEGKYYGYTF. The CDR3 bases are TGTGCCAGCAGTGAGGGTAAATACTATGGCTACACCTTC.

V is TRBV3-1 (or the pseudogene TRBV3-2) and J is TRBJ2-1; 12 nucleotides align to TRBD2. The CDR3 loop spans 18 amino acids. CDR1 LGHDT and CDR2 YNNKEL come from the germline V gene (reference sequence). After removal of 4 bases from V and 4 bases from J, the junction contained 11 bases not matched to a gene. The CDR3 protein is CASSRQRTSGAYYNEQFF. Here the CDR3 DNA reads TGTGCCAGCAGCCGACAACGGACTAGCGGGGCATATTACAATGAGCAGTTCTTC.

This clone was observed a single time. The chain carries TRBV12-3 or TRBV12-4 and TRBJ2-1, with D perhaps TRBD1 (6 bases). Trimming took off 9 bases at V and 5 bases at J, with 14 bases between the two ends. This CDR3 comprises 13 residues. CDR3 DNA sequence: TGTGCCAGTAACAGGGCTGGGGACAATGAGCAGTTCTTC. Translation: CASNRAGDNEQFF.

This clone showed up just once. The rearrangement uses TRBV10-3 and TRBJ1-1; D possibly corresponds to TRBD1 (6 bases). The CDR3 runs 14 residues. Trimming shortened V by 7 bases and J by 0 bases, and 12 bases separated the two germline ends. CDR1 is ENHRY and CDR2 is SYGVKD in the germline V gene. The CDR3 here is CAINRELVNTEAFF. CDR3 nucleotide sequence: TGTGCCATCAACAGGGAACTTGTGAACACTGAAGCTTTCTTT.

In its sample, this clone was seen once. The chain joins TRBV19 to TRBJ2-5; 9 bases are shared with TRBD2. The germline V gene has CDR1 LNHDA and CDR2 SQIVND (reference sequence). V was clipped by 4 bases and J by 3 bases; unmatched bases: 15. The CDR3 sequence is 18 residues long. CDR3 amino acids: CASSTPLGGASGEETQYF. The DNA of the CDR3 is TGTGCCAGTAGTACGCCCCTCGGTGGTGCTAGCGGGGAAGAGACCCAGTACTTC.

This clone was counted once. J is TRBJ1-5 and V is TRBV6-1; the D is unclear. The V end was cut by 3 bases, the J end by 4 bases, with 7 bases between. The CDR3 is 13 amino acids. Germline loops: CDR1 MNHNS, CDR2 SASEGT. The chain's CDR3 is CASSDVLNQPQHF. The CDR3 DNA reads TGTGCCAGCAGTGACGTATTAAATCAGCCCCAGCATTTT.

The V and J genes are TRBV6-5 and TRBJ1-2; D is perhaps TRBD1 (6 bases). Trimming took off 5 bases at V and 8 bases at J, with 15 bases between the two ends. The CDR3 is 13 residues long. Germline V gene data show CDR1 as MNHEY and CDR2 as SVGAGI. CDR3 sequence reads: CASSPRTEGGYTF. The CDR3 DNA follows: TGTGCCAGCAGTCCCCGGACAGAGGGCGGCTACACCTTC.

The chain links TRBV7-3 to TRBJ2-1; no clear D gene. V dropped 5 bases and J dropped 4 bases, with 9 bases sitting between them. CDR1 and CDR2 from the germline V gene are SGHTA and FQGTGA. The CDR3 extends over 13 amino acids. The DNA of the CDR3 is TGTGCCAGCAGCATCCTAAATTACAATGAGCAGTTCTTC. It is translated as CASSILNYNEQFF.

The rearrangement links TRBV5-6 to TRBJ1-3; TRBD1 might be the D (6 bases). V was cut by 4 bases and J by 2 bases, with 13 bases left in between. Germline CDR1 SGHDT, CDR2 YYEEEE. This CDR3 spans 15 amino acids. CDR3 in DNA: TGTGCCAGCAGCCCCGGTCCAGGGGCTGGAAACACCATATATTTT. This translates into CASSPGPGAGNTIYF.

This clone was detected only once. The chain joins TRBV6-5 to TRBJ2-5; D is undetermined. This CDR3 comprises 15 residues. With 0 bases removed from V and 5 bases from J, the gap between germline ends came to 13 bases. Germline CDR1 reads MNHEY; CDR2 reads SVGAGI. The CDR3 region has the DNA TGTGCCAGCAGTTACTCGACTCTCTCCGGGGAGACCCAGTACTTC. Residues: CASSYSTLSGETQYF.

The chain joins TRBV6-2 or TRBV6-3 to TRBJ1-6; D is perhaps TRBD1 (6 bases). V lost 0 bases and J 2 bases, leaving 8 bases between the germline ends. CDR3 length equals 16 residues. The germline V gene has CDR1 MNHEY and CDR2 SVGEGT. The CDR3 DNA sequence: TGTGCCAGCAGTTACTCCCAGGGGACCTATAATTCACCCCTCCACTTT. It codes for CASSYSQGTYNSPLHF.

On this clone: This sample also contains other DNA sequences that code for the same CDR3. The CDR3 here is CASSQQGNQPQHF. In DNA form, the CDR3 reads TGTGCCAGCAGCCAACAGGGGAATCAGCCCCAGCATTTT. V is TRBV3-1 (or the pseudogene TRBV3-2) and J is TRBJ1-5; D might be TRBD1 (6 bases). Trimming stripped 2 bases from V and 4 bases from J, with 6 bases between. The V gene's germline CDR1 is LGHDT and CDR2 YNNKEL (reference sequence). This CDR3 is built from 13 residues.

The CDR3 DNA is TGTGCCAGCAGTTACTCTACGAGACAGGGAAGAGATACGCAGTATTTT. Translation: CASSYSTRQGRDTQYF. The chain couples TRBV6-2 or TRBV6-3 to TRBJ2-3, with TRBD1 identical over 7 bases. V gave up 0 bases and J gave up 5 bases; unmatched junction bases: 8. The germline CDR1 and CDR2 sequences are MNHEY and SVGEGT. This CDR3 comprises 16 residues.

The chain uses TRBV30 and TRBJ1-1, with 9 bases fitting TRBD1. The CDR3 consists of 14 residues. Germline-derived CDR1 and CDR2 are GTSNPN and SVGIG (reference sequence). V dropped 0 bases and J dropped 3; count of bases not matched to a gene: 2. CDR3 sequence: CAWSVQGAHTEAFF. Written as DNA, the CDR3 is TGTGCCTGGAGTGTACAGGGGGCGCACACTGAAGCTTTCTTT.

This clone was detected once. This chain uses TRBV5-1 with TRBJ2-3; a possible D gene is TRBD1 (5 bases). This CDR3 has 15 residues. Trimming cost V 2 bases and J 0 bases, with 10 bases left between them. Germline V CDR1 and CDR2: SGHRS, YFSETQ. The DNA for the CDR3 is TGCGCCAGCAGCTTCGGCAGGACAAGCACAGATACGCAGTATTTT. Amino acids: CASSFGRTSTDTQYF.

The sample holds one count of this clone. This chain links TRBV7-8 with TRBJ2-5, with no clear D. The V gene lost 5 bases and the J gene lost 5 bases, with 9 bases spanning the gap. Germline values: CDR1 SGHVS, CDR2 FQNEAQ. This CDR3 spans 12 amino acids. CDR3 region: CASSLTRETQYF. The CDR3 DNA follows: TGTGCCAGCAGCCTAACACGCGAGACCCAGTACTTC.

This chain joins TRBV28 and TRBJ2-7; D unresolved. Germline lookup yields CDR1 MDHEN and CDR2 SYDVKM. The CDR3 has 13 amino acids. The V and J ends lost 0 bases and 3 bases respectively, with 6 bases between them. CDR3 sequence: CASSLWSLYEQYF. The CDR3 coding sequence is TGTGCCAGCAGTTTATGGAGCCTCTACGAGCAGTACTTC.

The CDR3, as DNA: TGTGCCATCACCTTTGACAGGGGCCACGAGCAGTACTTC. Amino acids: CAITFDRGHEQYF. This chain connects TRBV10-3 to TRBJ2-7, with 8 bases matching TRBD1. J gave up 5 bases and V 7 bases, and 7 bases lay outside the gene matches. Germline CDR1 and CDR2: ENHRY and SYGVKD. CDR3 length equals 13 residues.